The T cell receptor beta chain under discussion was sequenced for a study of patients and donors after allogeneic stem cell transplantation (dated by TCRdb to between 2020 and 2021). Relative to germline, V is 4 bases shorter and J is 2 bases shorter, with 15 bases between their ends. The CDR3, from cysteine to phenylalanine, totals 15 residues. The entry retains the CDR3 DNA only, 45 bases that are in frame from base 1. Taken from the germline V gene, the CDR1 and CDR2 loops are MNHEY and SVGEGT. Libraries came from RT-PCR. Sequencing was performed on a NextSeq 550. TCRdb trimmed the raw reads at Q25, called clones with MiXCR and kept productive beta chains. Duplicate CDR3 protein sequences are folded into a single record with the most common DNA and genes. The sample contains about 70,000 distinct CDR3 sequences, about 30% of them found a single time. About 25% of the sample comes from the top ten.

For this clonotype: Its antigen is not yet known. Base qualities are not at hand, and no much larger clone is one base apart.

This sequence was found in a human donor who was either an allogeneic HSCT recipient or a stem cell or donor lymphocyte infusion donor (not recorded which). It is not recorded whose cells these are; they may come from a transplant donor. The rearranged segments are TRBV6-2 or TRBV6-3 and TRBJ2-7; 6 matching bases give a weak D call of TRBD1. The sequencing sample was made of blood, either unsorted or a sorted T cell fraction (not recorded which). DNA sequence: TGTGCCAGCAGTTTCGCCCGGGACAACCCCTACGAGCAGTACTTC. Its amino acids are CASSFARDNPYEQYF.